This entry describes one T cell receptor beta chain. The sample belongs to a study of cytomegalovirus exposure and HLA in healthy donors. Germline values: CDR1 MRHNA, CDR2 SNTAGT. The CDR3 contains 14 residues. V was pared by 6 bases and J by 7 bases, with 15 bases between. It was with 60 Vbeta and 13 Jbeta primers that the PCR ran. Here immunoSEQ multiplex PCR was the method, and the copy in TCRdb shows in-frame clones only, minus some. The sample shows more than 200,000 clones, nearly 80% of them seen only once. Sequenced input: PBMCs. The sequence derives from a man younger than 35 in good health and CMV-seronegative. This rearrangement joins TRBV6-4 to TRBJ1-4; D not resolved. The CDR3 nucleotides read TGTGCCAGCAGCCCGACAAGTGGTGGTGAAAAACTGTTTTTT. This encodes CASSPTSGGEKLFF.